This TCR beta chain appears in the sequencing data of a study of T-cell reconstitution after alpha-beta-depleted transplantation in children. The authors prepared the TCRbeta library with unique molecular identifiers. TCRdb redid the calling of the PCR reads with MiXCR, one entry per CDR3 protein. The sample yields around 93,000 distinct CDR3 sequences, 8% to 9% seen once. This CDR3 is built from 14 residues. Germline V lookup: CDR1 SGHTA, CDR2 FQGNSA. The V gene lost 4 bases and the J gene lost 1 base, with 11 bases spanning the gap. This receptor was taken from a human donor who donated a stem cell graft to a child with congenital amegakaryocytic thrombocytopenia. The specimen was PBMCs from the stem cell graft donor, collected from the stem cell graft. The chain uses TRBV7-2 and TRBJ2-7, with D maybe TRBD1 (6 bases). The CDR3, as DNA: TGTGCCAGCAGCTCCCCGGACAGTTCCTACGAGCAGTACTTC. As protein: CASSSPDSSYEQYF.